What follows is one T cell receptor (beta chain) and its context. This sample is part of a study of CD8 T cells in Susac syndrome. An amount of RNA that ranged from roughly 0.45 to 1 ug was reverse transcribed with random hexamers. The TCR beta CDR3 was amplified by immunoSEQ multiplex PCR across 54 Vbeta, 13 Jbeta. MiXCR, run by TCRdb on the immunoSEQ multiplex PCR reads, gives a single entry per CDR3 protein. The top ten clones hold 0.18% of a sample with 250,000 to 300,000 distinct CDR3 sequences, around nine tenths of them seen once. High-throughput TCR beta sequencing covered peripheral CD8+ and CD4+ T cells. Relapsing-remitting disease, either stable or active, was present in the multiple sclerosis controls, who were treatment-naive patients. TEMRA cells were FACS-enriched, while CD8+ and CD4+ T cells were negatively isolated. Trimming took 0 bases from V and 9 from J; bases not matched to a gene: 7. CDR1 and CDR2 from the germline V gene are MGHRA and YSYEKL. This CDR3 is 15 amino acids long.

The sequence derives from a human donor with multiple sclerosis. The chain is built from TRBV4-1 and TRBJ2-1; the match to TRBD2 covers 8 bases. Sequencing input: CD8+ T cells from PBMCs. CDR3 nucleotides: TGCGCCAGCAGCCAAGATTCAGCGGGGGCGGTTGAGCAGTTCTTC. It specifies CASSQDSAGAVEQFF.